A single sample is the source of the 30 T cell receptor beta chains below, sequenced in a study of blood T cell repertoires in COVID-19. TCRdb's copy holds only in-frame clones and misses some; the assay was immunoSEQ multiplex PCR. Of roughly 200,000 clones in the sample, roughly 83% were seen once. The specimen sequenced was peripheral blood. Receptors were obtained from a human donor in a cohort sampled during active COVID-19.

This chain links TRBV5-1 with TRBJ1-3; the D gene is possibly TRBD1 (5 bases). The germline gives CDR1 SGHRS, CDR2 YFSETQ. V lost 5 bases to trimming and J lost 0 bases, with 9 bases between them. The CDR3 runs to 14 residues. CDR3 in amino acids: CASSRTGSGNTIYF. The CDR3 region has the DNA TGCGCCAGCAGTCGCACAGGCTCTGGAAACACCATATATTTT.

The V and J genes are TRBV4-3 and TRBJ1-2; 7 bases are shared with TRBD1. The CDR3 totals 17 residues. J gave up 0 bases and V 2 bases, and 9 bases lay outside the gene matches. CDR1 LGHNA and CDR2 YSLEER come from the germline V gene. The CDR3 DNA follows: TGCGCCAGCAGCCAAACCCGGGCGCAGGGGGCTAACTATGGCTACACCTTC. Translation: CASSQTRAQGANYGYTF.

The rearrangement joins TRBV27 to TRBJ2-1; 7 bases are shared with TRBD2. After removal of 2 bases from V and 6 bases from J, the junction contained 7 bases not matched to a gene. Germline V gene lookup returns CDR1 MNHEY and CDR2 SMNVEV (reference sequence). There are 15 residues in the CDR3. The CDR3 region has the DNA TGTGCCAGCAGTTTACGCGCGGGAGTCCCCAATGAGCAGTTCTTC. Translated: CASSLRAGVPNEQFF.

The chain carries TRBV11-2 and TRBJ2-3, with 14 bases aligning to TRBD2. The CDR3 runs to 16 residues. CDR1 SGHAT and CDR2 FQNNGV come from the germline V gene. J lost 1 base, V lost 5 bases, and 2 bases had no gene match. The CDR3 nucleotides read TGTGCCAGCAGCCCGGGACTAGCGGGGGGCACAGATACGCAGTATTTT. This gives the protein CASSPGLAGGTDTQYF.

The V and J genes are TRBV6-2 or TRBV6-3 and TRBJ2-3; D uncertain. Germline V gene sequence: CDR1 MNHEY, CDR2 SVGEGT. CDR3 length: 15 amino acids. Trimming shortened V by 6 bases and J by 1 base, and 14 bases separated the two germline ends. The DNA of the CDR3 is TGTGCCAGCAGCTCTATTTTGAGTGGCACAGATACGCAGTATTTT. It yields the protein CASSSILSGTDTQYF.

The chain carries TRBV7-6 and TRBJ2-5; 9 positions match TRBD2. Germline-derived CDR1 and CDR2 are SGHVS and FNYEAQ. J lost 2 bases, V lost 1 base, and 8 bases had no gene match. The CDR3 is made up of 17 amino acids. This CDR3 reads CASSLGGTSLPQETQYF. The CDR3 DNA follows: TGTGCCAGCAGCTTAGGGGGGACTAGCTTACCTCAAGAGACCCAGTACTTC. The entire variable domain, with the rest obtained from reference TRBV7-6 and TRBJ2-5, is as follows: GAGVSQSPRYKVTKRGQDVALRCDPISGHVSLYWYRQALGQGPEFLTYFNYEAQQDKSGLPNDRFSAERPEGSISTLTIQRTEQRDSAMYRCASSLGGTSLPQETQYFGPGTRLLVL.

This clone was seen once. V gene TRBV5-1 combines with J gene TRBJ2-7; possible D gene TRBD1, 5 bases. Trimming shortened V by 0 bases and J by 3 bases, and 10 bases separated the two germline ends. In germline, CDR1 is SGHRS, CDR2 YFSETQ. This CDR3 has 14 residues. The CDR3: CASSLDPGYYEQYF. The CDR3, as DNA: TGCGCCAGCAGCTTGGATCCAGGGTACTACGAGCAGTACTTC.

V is TRBV12-5 and J is TRBJ1-3; D not certain. CDR1 LGHNT and CDR2 FRNRAP come from the germline V gene. The V and J ends lost 8 bases and 0 bases respectively, with 8 bases between them. The CDR3 runs to 13 residues. As DNA, the CDR3 is TGTGCTAGTTCCGGGAGCTCTGGAAACACCATATATTTT. Residues: CASSGSSGNTIYF.

The genes are TRBV7-3 and TRBJ2-7; 7 bases map to TRBD1. This CDR3 is built from 16 residues. V was pared by 0 bases and J by 6 bases, with 11 bases of the junction left unmatched. Per the germline V gene, CDR1 is SGHTA and CDR2 is FQGTGA. The CDR3 is CASSLTGDRPFPEQYF. The CDR3 DNA reads TGTGCCAGCAGCTTAACGGGGGACAGACCCTTCCCCGAGCAGTACTTC. Filled out from reference TRBV7-3 and TRBJ2-7, the complete variable domain reads GAGVSQTPSNKVTEKGKYVELRCDPISGHTALYWYRQSLGQGPEFLIYFQGTGAADDSGLPNDRFFAVRPEGSVSTLKIQRTERGDSAVYLCASSLTGDRPFPEQYFGPGTRLTVT.

Only a few counts were recorded for this clone. The rearrangement uses TRBV2 and TRBJ2-1; D is undetermined. V was pared by 8 bases and J by 4 bases, with 6 bases between. The CDR3 is 11 residues long. Germline V lookup: CDR1 SNHLY, CDR2 FYNNEI. This CDR3 is CASSNYNEQFF. The DNA for the CDR3 is TGTGCCAGCTCTAATTACAATGAGCAGTTCTTC.

J is TRBJ2-7 and V is TRBV3-1 (or the pseudogene TRBV3-2); D gene ambiguous. V was shortened by 1 base and J by 3 bases, with 13 bases between the two germline ends. CDR3 length: 15 residues. Germline V gives CDR1 LGHDT, CDR2 YNNKEL (reference sequence). The CDR3 DNA is TGTGCCAGCAGCCAAGGTTCTAGTGAAGGCTACGAGCAGTACTTC. This sequence encodes CASSQGSSEGYEQYF.

The chain carries TRBV7-9 and TRBJ1-6; D may be TRBD1 (5 bases). The germline gives CDR1 SEHNR, CDR2 FQNEAQ (reference sequence). Trimming left V 1 base short and J 5 bases short, with 9 bases between. The CDR3 has 15 amino acids. The chain's CDR3 is CASSLDGGNNSPLHF. CDR3 in DNA: TGTGCCAGCAGCTTAGACGGGGGGAATAATTCACCCCTCCACTTT.

The rearrangement links TRBV5-4 to TRBJ1-1; perhaps TRBD1 as D (5 bases). V shed 1 base and J shed 0 bases, with 7 bases lying between them. CDR3 length: 14 residues. Germline V gene data show CDR1 as SGHNT and CDR2 as YYREEE (reference sequence). Here the CDR3 DNA reads TGTGCCAGCAGCTTGACACAGGTGAACACTGAAGCTTTCTTT. It encodes CASSLTQVNTEAFF.

The J gene is TRBJ2-5, the V gene TRBV5-4, with a tentative D call TRBD2 (5 bases). The CDR3 contains 14 residues. The V end lost 4 bases, the J end lost 0 bases, and 10 bases lay between the germline ends. Germline loops: CDR1 SGHNT, CDR2 YYREEE (reference sequence). The CDR3 nucleotides are TGTGCCAGCAGCCCCCCGGGGTACCAAGAGACCCAGTACTTC. This encodes CASSPPGYQETQYF.

This clone was counted only a few times. This chain connects TRBV7-9 to TRBJ2-7; a possible D gene is TRBD1 (5 bases). V lost 6 bases to trimming and J lost 4 bases, with 10 bases between them. Germline values: CDR1 SEHNR, CDR2 FQNEAQ (reference sequence). There are 12 residues in the CDR3. The CDR3 reads CASSGKGYEQYF. The CDR3 DNA sequence: TGTGCCAGCAGTGGGAAGGGGTACGAGCAGTACTTC.

This clone was observed a handful of times. The chain uses TRBV5-5 and TRBJ2-7; 8 bases map to TRBD1. CDR1 is SGHKS and CDR2 is YYEKEE in the germline V gene (reference sequence). The CDR3 totals 15 residues. The junction had 10 bases not matched to a gene; V was cut back by 4 bases and J by 4 bases. The CDR3 protein is CASSLTQGVFYEQYF. CDR3 bases: TGTGCCAGCAGCCTAACACAGGGGGTGTTTTACGAGCAGTACTTC.

This clone was seen more than once but under ten times. This chain connects TRBV10-1 to TRBJ2-2; 9 bases map to TRBD1. CDR3 size: 16 residues. CDR1 WNHNN and CDR2 SYGVQD come from the germline V gene (reference sequence). V trimming: 0 bases; J trimming: 6 bases; junction bases outside the gene matches: 5. The CDR3 DNA follows: TGCGCCAGCAGTGAGTCGCAACAGGGGGCGGCCGGGGAGCTGTTTTTT. This sequence encodes CASSESQQGAAGELFF.

The rearrangement joins TRBV9 to TRBJ2-2; weak D call: TRBD2 (5 bases). The CDR3 is 16 amino acids. Germline lookup yields CDR1 SGDLS and CDR2 YYNGEE. V was shortened by 1 base and J by 4 bases, with 14 bases between the two germline ends. The chain's CDR3 is CASSVRVSSATGELFF. The CDR3 coding sequence is TGTGCCAGCAGCGTAAGGGTTAGTAGCGCCACCGGGGAGCTGTTTTTT.

This clone was seen a single time. The chain uses TRBV6-2 or TRBV6-3 and TRBJ2-1; 13 positions match TRBD2. The CDR3 runs 19 residues. In germline, CDR1 is MNHEY, CDR2 SVGEGT. Trimming took 2 bases from V and 5 from J; bases not matched to a gene: 12. CDR3 amino acids: CASSYPNPWTSGRDNEQFF. CDR3 nucleotides: TGTGCCAGCAGTTACCCCAACCCATGGACTAGCGGGAGAGACAATGAGCAGTTCTTC.

V and J are TRBV10-3 and TRBJ2-1; 13 bases align to TRBD2. This CDR3 is 16 amino acids long. CDR1 is ENHRY and CDR2 is SYGVKD in the germline V gene. The ends lost 7 bases at V and 2 bases at J; junction bases unmatched: 5. CDR3 loop: CAITPGLAGTYNEQFF. The DNA of the CDR3 is TGTGCCATCACCCCGGGACTAGCGGGAACCTACAATGAGCAGTTCTTC.

The gene calls are TRBV6-4 and TRBJ1-4; maybe TRBD1 (5 bases). Germline assignment: CDR1 MRHNA and CDR2 SNTAGT. V lost 0 bases and J lost 10, with 12 bases in between. The CDR3 consists of 14 residues. The CDR3 nucleotides read TGTGCCAGCAGTGACTCGGGAGGGGCCGGAAAACTGTTTTTT. It translates to CASSDSGGAGKLFF.

The chain joins TRBV6-2 or TRBV6-3 to TRBJ1-2, with no clear D. This CDR3 has 14 residues. Germline V CDR1 and CDR2: MNHEY, SVGEGT. V was shortened by 4 bases and J by 2 bases, with 11 bases between the two germline ends. CDR3 region: CASSSAAVNYGYTF. Written as DNA, the CDR3 is TGTGCCAGCAGTTCCGCCGCAGTCAACTATGGCTACACCTTC.

This chain links TRBV4-3 with TRBJ2-7; TRBD2 matches at 7 bases. CDR3 length: 16 residues. Germline assignment: CDR1 LGHNA and CDR2 YSLEER. V shed 4 bases and J 2 bases; nucleotides not matched to a gene: 11. The CDR3, as DNA: TGCGCCAGCAGCCCAGGCAGCGGGACTGACCCCTACGAGCAGTACTTC. Its protein is CASSPGSGTDPYEQYF.

This chain joins TRBV7-2 and TRBJ2-7; 8 bases match TRBD2. The CDR3 loop spans 12 amino acids. V was pared by 3 bases and J by 6 bases, with 1 base of the junction left unmatched. The germline gives CDR1 SGHTA, CDR2 FQGNSA. CDR3 residues: CASSFRGGEQYF. The CDR3 region has the DNA TGTGCCAGCAGCTTCCGGGGGGGCGAGCAGTACTTC.

J is TRBJ1-1 and V is TRBV7-8; 7 bases are a match to TRBD1. From germline, CDR1 is SGHVS and CDR2 FQNEAQ. The CDR3 covers 15 residues. J lost 4 bases, V lost 1 base, and 6 bases had no gene match. As DNA, the CDR3 is TGTGCCAGCAGCTTAGTAGGCAGGGGGGTCACTGAAGCTTTCTTT. Its protein product is CASSLVGRGVTEAFF.

This clone was seen more than once but under ten times. The rearrangement uses TRBV4-3 and TRBJ2-7; 12 nucleotides line up with TRBD2. The V gene end was trimmed by 3 bases and the J gene end by 4 bases; junction bases not matched to a gene: 10. Germline values: CDR1 LGHNA, CDR2 YSLEER. The CDR3 loop spans 17 amino acids. This chain's CDR3 is CASSQDLAGGPFYEQYF. The CDR3 DNA is TGCGCCAGCAGCCAGGACCTAGCGGGAGGGCCGTTTTACGAGCAGTACTTC.

V usage is TRBV4-1 and J usage is TRBJ1-1; D gene ambiguous. Trimming cost V 4 bases and J 5 bases, with 8 bases left between them. Germline V gene data show CDR1 as MGHRA and CDR2 as YSYEKL. The CDR3 has 12 amino acids. CDR3 loop: CASSPSYTEAFF. The CDR3 region has the DNA TGCGCCAGCAGCCCCTCCTATACTGAAGCTTTCTTT.

The rearrangement links TRBV11-2 to TRBJ2-7, with 14 nucleotides matching TRBD2. This CDR3 is 15 amino acids long. Germline V lookup: CDR1 SGHAT, CDR2 FQNNGV. Losses at the gene ends were 3 bases for V and 4 bases for J; bases not matched to a gene: 2. The CDR3 nucleotides read TGTGCCAGCAGCTTGACTAGCGGGGGGGGGTACGAGCAGTACTTC. Encoded protein: CASSLTSGGGYEQYF.

The rearrangement uses TRBV14 and TRBJ1-5; the D gene is possibly TRBD1 (5 bases). CDR1 SGHDN and CDR2 FVKESK come from the germline V gene. Deletions cut 4 bases from V and 6 bases from J, with 13 bases between. The CDR3 length is 14 residues. The CDR3 bases are TGTGCCAGCAGCCCCCGGGGAGGGACTCAGCCCCAGCATTTT. Its translation: CASSPRGGTQPQHF.

The chain uses TRBV14 and TRBJ2-4; tentatively, D is TRBD1 (5 bases). The CDR3 runs 13 residues. Per germline, CDR1 SGHDN and CDR2 FVKESK. V lost 0 bases and J 9 bases, leaving 9 bases between the germline ends. The CDR3 sequence is CASSQERGSIQYF. The CDR3 region has the DNA TGTGCCAGCAGCCAAGAAAGGGGAAGCATTCAGTACTTC. Full variable domain (outside the CDR3, taken from reference TRBV14 and TRBJ2-4): EAGVTQFPSHSVIEKGQTVTLRCDPISGHDNLYWYRRVMGKEIKFLLHFVKESKQDESGMPNNRFLAERTGGTYSTLKVQPAELEDSGVYFCASSQERGSIQYFGAGTRLSVL.